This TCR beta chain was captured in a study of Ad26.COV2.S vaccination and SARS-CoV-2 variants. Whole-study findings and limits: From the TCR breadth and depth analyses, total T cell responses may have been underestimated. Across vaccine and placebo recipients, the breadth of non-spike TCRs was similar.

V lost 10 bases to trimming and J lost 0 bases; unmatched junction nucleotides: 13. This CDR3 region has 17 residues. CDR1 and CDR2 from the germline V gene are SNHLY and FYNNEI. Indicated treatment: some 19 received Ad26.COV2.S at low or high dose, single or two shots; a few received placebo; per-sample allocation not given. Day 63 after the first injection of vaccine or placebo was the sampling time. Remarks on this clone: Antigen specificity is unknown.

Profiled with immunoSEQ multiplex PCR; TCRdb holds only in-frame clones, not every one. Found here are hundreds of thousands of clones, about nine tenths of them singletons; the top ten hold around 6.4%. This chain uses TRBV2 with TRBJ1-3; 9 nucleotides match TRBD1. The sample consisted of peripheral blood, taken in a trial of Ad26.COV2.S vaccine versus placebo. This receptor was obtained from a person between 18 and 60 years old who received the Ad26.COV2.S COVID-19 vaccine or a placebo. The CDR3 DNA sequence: TGTGCCACATCTTCGACAGGGGGTTTACACTCTGGAAACACCATATATTTT. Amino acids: CATSSTGGLHSGNTIYF. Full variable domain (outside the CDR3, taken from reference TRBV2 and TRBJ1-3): EPEVTQTPSHQVTQMGQEVILRCVPISNHLYFYWYRQILGQKVEFLVSFYNNEISEKSEIFDDQFSVERPDGSNFTLKIRSTKLEDSAMYFCATSSTGGLHSGNTIYFGEGSWLTVV.